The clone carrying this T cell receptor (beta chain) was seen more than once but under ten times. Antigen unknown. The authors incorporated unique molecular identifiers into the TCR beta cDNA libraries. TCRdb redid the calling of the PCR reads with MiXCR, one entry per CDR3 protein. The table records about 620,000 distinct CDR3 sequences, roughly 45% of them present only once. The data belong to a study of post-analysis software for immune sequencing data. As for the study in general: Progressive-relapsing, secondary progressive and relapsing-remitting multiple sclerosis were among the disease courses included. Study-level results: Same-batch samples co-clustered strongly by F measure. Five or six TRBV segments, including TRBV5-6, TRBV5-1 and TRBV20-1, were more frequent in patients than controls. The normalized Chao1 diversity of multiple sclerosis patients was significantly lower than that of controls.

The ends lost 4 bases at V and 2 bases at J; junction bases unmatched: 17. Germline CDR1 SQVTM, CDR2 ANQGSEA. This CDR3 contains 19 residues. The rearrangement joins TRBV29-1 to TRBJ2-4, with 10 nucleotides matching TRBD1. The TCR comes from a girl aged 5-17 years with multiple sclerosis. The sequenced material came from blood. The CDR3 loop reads CSVANWDRGEVSSKNIQYF. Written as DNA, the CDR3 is TGCAGCGTTGCAAATTGGGACAGGGGAGAAGTAAGCTCCAAAAACATTCAGTACTTC.